A selection of T cell receptor beta chains follows, all from one sample in a study of CD8 T cells in ankylosing spondylitis. MiXCR, applied by TCRdb to the 5' RACE reads, yields one record per CDR3 protein. The data hold 200,000 to 250,000 distinct CDR3 sequences, with 6% to 8% observed a single time. Sequencing was carried out using blood, either unsorted or a sorted T cell fraction (not recorded which). The receptors originated from a male donor with ankylosing spondylitis. Both conserved end residues are part of each CDR3. Each record gives: J gene, V gene, D gene, CDR3 protein. The D gene is left open where the match is weak.

j_call: TRBJ2-1
v_call: TRBV28
d_call: NA
cdr3_aa: CASSLRGLEQFF

j_call: TRBJ1-2
v_call: TRBV28
d_call: NA
cdr3_aa: CASGPPTGYTF

j_call: TRBJ1-2
v_call: TRBV4-2
d_call: NA
cdr3_aa: CARSQEIGGSNYGYTF

j_call: TRBJ2-3
v_call: TRBV20-1
d_call: NA
cdr3_aa: CSAKGAGDTDTQYF

j_call: TRBJ1-2
v_call: TRBV13
d_call: TRBD1
cdr3_aa: CASSAGQGAITSNYGYTF

j_call: TRBJ2-7
v_call: TRBV4-1
d_call: NA
cdr3_aa: CASSLPVVPYEQYF

j_call: TRBJ1-2
v_call: TRBV29-1
d_call: TRBD1
cdr3_aa: CSAEGQGVGYTF

j_call: TRBJ1-2
v_call: TRBV20-1
d_call: NA
cdr3_aa: CSARDWGPTITNYGYTF

j_call: TRBJ1-1
v_call: TRBV5-1
d_call: TRBD1
cdr3_aa: CASSTGTGARHTEAFF

j_call: TRBJ2-7
v_call: TRBV20-1
d_call: NA
cdr3_aa: CSARAPSGYEQYF

j_call: TRBJ2-1
v_call: TRBV7-8
d_call: NA
cdr3_aa: CASSRPNNEQFF

j_call: TRBJ2-2
v_call: TRBV4-2
d_call: NA
cdr3_aa: CASSPLDMETTGELFF

j_call: TRBJ2-5
v_call: TRBV5-1
d_call: NA
cdr3_aa: CASSSKKETQYF

j_call: TRBJ1-5
v_call: TRBV4-3
d_call: NA
cdr3_aa: CASSYSTGLHQPQHF

j_call: TRBJ2-7
v_call: TRBV4-1
d_call: TRBD2
cdr3_aa: CASSQGLVYEQYF

j_call: TRBJ2-3
v_call: TRBV27
d_call: TRBD2
cdr3_aa: CASSWVAGGTDTQYF

j_call: TRBJ2-6
v_call: TRBV9
d_call: TRBD2
cdr3_aa: CASSVNPSGTGANVLTF

j_call: TRBJ2-7
v_call: TRBV27
d_call: NA
cdr3_aa: CASREPQGSHPYEQYF

j_call: TRBJ2-1
v_call: TRBV6-5
d_call: TRBD2
cdr3_aa: CASSSRLAGPNYNEQFF

j_call: TRBJ1-5
v_call: TRBV27
d_call: NA
cdr3_aa: CASSLGRINQPQHF

j_call: TRBJ1-2
v_call: TRBV10-2
d_call: NA
cdr3_aa: CASSEGAPEGYGYTF

j_call: TRBJ2-7
v_call: TRBV28
d_call: TRBD1
cdr3_aa: CASSLPPRDSAKQSSYEQYF

j_call: TRBJ1-2
v_call: TRBV9
d_call: NA
cdr3_aa: CASSKLQDGLGGYTF

j_call: TRBJ1-5
v_call: TRBV27
d_call: TRBD1
cdr3_aa: CASSLRGPHQPQHF

j_call: TRBJ2-1
v_call: TRBV6-5
d_call: NA
cdr3_aa: CASSDGYNEQFF

j_call: TRBJ2-1
v_call: TRBV4-2
d_call: NA
cdr3_aa: CARGSGPGEQFF